Detailed here is one TCR beta chain. It lacks a known antigen. No much larger clone is present one base from it, and per-base qualities are unavailable. These data are taken from a study of shared clonotypes between healthy human individuals (dated by TCRdb to the early 2020s). Some background on the complete study: A few men and a couple of women, aged 18 to 49 years, made up the cohort. For each donor, CD4 naive and CD4 memory were each given three plates, CD8 naive was given two plates, and CD8 memory was given one plate. To estimate repertoire size and how much clonotypes are shared between individuals, the study performed deep sequencing of blood TCR repertoires from 4 to 6 healthy adults. Libraries were prepared and TCR repertoires were sequenced by different laboratories using diverse techniques, in order to increase sequencing depth and limit assay-specific biases. Per donor, leukapheresis produced somewhere between about 0.8 and 9.5 billion PBMCs.

Using the deep immunoSEQ assay, TCR CDR3 regions were amplified from genomic DNA by multiplex PCR. Extracted genomic DNA from each cell subset was spread evenly across all wells of several immunoSEQ 96-well plates, with each plate serving as a replicate. For sorted subsets, around 200 ng genomic DNA, equal to about 30,000 T cell genomes, was loaded into each replicate PCR. The purified libraries were quantified using a Qubit 3.0 fluorometer, sized with a Bioanalyzer 2100, and then quantified again using the KAPA Library Quantification kit. Every immunoSEQ 96-well plate was sequenced on a dedicated single-read 150-cycle Illumina NextSeq 550 flow cell. As for the authors' bioinformatics: Because only junctional sequences without quality scores were contained in the immunoSEQ output, filtering matching that applied to full-length reads could not be performed. Sequences were annotated with PyIR, a Python wrapper for IgBLAST v1.9, using IMGT germline references to assign V/J genes and CDR3. Reads were filtered out if the reads had weak V/J assignments (E-value above 1e-6), no CDR3, stop codons, out-of-frame junctions, or ambiguous translated residues. V3J clonotypes were defined as sequences sharing an identical inferred V gene, J gene, and CDR3 amino acid sequence. To compute the percentage overlap between repertoires, the number of shared unique clonotypes was divided by the size of the smaller repertoire. Three approaches were used to assess repertoire richness: RTK rarefaction, the Chao1 estimator, and Recon v2.1 estimates of unobserved clonotypes. Generation probabilities were computed with OLGA for all TCRbeta clonotypes obtained by the gDNA method from several donors. TCRdb carries this immuneACCESS record with in-frame sequences only. Its versions omit some clonotypes, under half of them owing to an unresolved V gene in the studies checked, with the rest unexplained. That table is the source of V, J and clone size, and D and trimming were worked out from the DNA. The sample table shows 760,000 or so clones, and roughly 96% are seen once. In total, the top ten clones hold less than 0.25% of the sample.

Overall study results and their limits: Sampling was restricted to blood, and TCR repertoires in tissues likely differ from the TCR repertoires found in blood. Sharing across a few donors was observed for approximately 5% of naive CD4, over 3% of naive CD8, over 2% of memory CD4, and roughly 0.4% of memory CD8 clonotypes. Pairwise subsampling led to the expectation that sequencing depth would affect the degree of clonotype sharing among donors. Because the study included a small number of donors, the genetic and exposure-history diversity represented was limited. Naive subsets generally had larger estimated clonotype richness than memory subsets did. Incomplete sequencing was indicated by rarefaction of sorted-subset datasets, despite the large sequencing depth. Higher generation probabilities were observed for clonotypes shared by all four sorted-subset donors than for non-shared clonotypes.

CD8 naive samples consisted of CD45RO-negative cells that were positively selected for CCR7, yielding a CD45RA+CCR7+ population without TemRA cells. The donors were healthy, HIV-negative adults who had no recently reported acute infections or vaccinations. All donors were Caucasian adults living in Nashville, Tennessee, USA. Blood was collected by leukapheresis, and PBMCs were isolated by Ficoll-Histopaque density gradient centrifugation and then cryopreserved in liquid nitrogen vapor phase. Purity and quantity of every magnetically sorted T cell population were checked by analytical flow cytometry. Genomic DNA was isolated from every sorted fraction and measured by UV absorbance on a Nanodrop 2000c. CDR1 and CDR2 were assigned from the germline V gene as SGHRS and YFSETQ. V is reduced by 4 bases and J by 6 bases, leaving a spacing of 23 bases between them. Reading from cysteine to phenylalanine, the CDR3 counts 16 amino acids. Solely the CDR3 DNA is kept, with 48 bases framed from the first base.

Sequencing was done on a sample of naive CD8+ T cells sorted from blood. The intended sense of this specimen's cell subset or site label: CD45RA+CCR7+. The sequence derives from a man aged 30 to 39 in good health. This receptor chain uses TRBV5-1 and TRBJ2-7, with the identity of the D gene unclear. The DNA is TGCGCCAGCAGCGATTACCGGGCCAGCGACCTCTCCGAGCAGTACTTC. Its protein reads: CASSDYRASDLSEQYF.